This T cell receptor beta chain came from a study of response to subunit inactivated influenza vaccine. Regarding the study as a whole: Few additional T cells are recruited per seasonal influenza vaccination, authors suggested.

This CDR3 has 15 residues. Germline V gene lookup returns CDR1 SGHRS and CDR2 YFSETQ. V lost 0 bases, J lost 5 bases, and 7 bases stayed unmatched. MiXCR, run by TCRdb on the RT-PCR reads, gives a single entry per CDR3 protein. The sample shows hundreds of thousands of distinct CDR3 sequences, about 18% of them seen only once. In the case of this clonotype: The target antigen is unknown.

The specimen comprised PBMCs from blood, sampled about 5 days after vaccination. V gene TRBV5-1 combines with J gene TRBJ2-5; TRBD2 agrees at 7 bases. The clonotype originates from a man aged 50-59 years who received an inactivated influenza vaccine. The CDR3 protein is CASSLVSSGWETQYF. The DNA of the CDR3 is TGCGCCAGCAGCTTGGTTTCTAGCGGTTGGGAGACCCAGTACTTC. The full variable domain, with the rest looked up from reference TRBV5-1 and TRBJ2-5, is KAGVTQTPRYLIKTRGQQVTLSCSPISGHRSVSWYQQTPGQGLQFLFEYFSETQRNKGNFPGRFSGRQFSNSRSEMNVSTLELGDSALYLCASSLVSSGWETQYFGPGTRLLVL.